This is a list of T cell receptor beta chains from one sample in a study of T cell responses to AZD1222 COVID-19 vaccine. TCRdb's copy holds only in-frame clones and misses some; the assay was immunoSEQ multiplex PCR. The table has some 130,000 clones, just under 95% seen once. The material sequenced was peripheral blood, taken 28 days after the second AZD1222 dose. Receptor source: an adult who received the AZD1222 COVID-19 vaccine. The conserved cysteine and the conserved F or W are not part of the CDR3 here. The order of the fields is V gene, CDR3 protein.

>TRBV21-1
ASSLRTGAYEQY
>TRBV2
ASSETPTSNYGYT
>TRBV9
ASSGRGGLGTGELF
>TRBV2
ASSDSNQPQH
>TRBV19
ASSQYRTEAF
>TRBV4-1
ASSQGSQLNQPQH
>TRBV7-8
ASSYPGQKETQY
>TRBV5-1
ASSFDRGNTEAF
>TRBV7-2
ASSTRAGNEQF
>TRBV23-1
ASSQVSPFRGRYNEQF
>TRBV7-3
ASSIQGSDEQF
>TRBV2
ASTSGWGEKLF
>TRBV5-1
ASSSRGRFNTEAF
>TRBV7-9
ASSSRGDEQF
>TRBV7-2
ASSLQGVNTEAF
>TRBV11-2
ASSLRGAGELF
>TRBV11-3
ASSLGVDSPLH
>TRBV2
ASRLETLYGYT
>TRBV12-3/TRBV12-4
ASGQGDYNEQF
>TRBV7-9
ASSPRRLVDEQF
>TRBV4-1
ASSQLAGATTDTQY
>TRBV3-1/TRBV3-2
ASNVGGSSYEQY
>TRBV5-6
ASSLSISTNEKLF
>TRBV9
ASSVLPGGYTEAF